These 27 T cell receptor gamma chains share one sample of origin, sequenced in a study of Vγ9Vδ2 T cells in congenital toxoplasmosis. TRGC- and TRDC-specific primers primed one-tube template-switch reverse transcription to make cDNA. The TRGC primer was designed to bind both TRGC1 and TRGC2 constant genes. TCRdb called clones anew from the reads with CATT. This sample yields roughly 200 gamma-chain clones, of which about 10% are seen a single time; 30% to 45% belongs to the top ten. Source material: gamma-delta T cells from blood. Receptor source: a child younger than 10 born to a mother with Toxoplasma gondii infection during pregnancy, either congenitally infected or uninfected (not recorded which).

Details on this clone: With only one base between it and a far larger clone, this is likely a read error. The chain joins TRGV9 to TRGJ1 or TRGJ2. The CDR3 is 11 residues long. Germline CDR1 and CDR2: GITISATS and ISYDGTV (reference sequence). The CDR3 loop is CALWVYYKKLF. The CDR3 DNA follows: TGCGCCTTGTGGGTATATTATAAGAAACTCTTT.

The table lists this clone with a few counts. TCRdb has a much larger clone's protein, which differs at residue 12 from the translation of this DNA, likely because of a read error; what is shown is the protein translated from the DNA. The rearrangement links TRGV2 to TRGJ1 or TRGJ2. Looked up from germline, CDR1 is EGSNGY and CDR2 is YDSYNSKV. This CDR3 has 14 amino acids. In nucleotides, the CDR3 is TGTGCCACCTGGGACGGGCCGGATTATTATAAGGAACTCTTT. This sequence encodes CATWDGPDYYKELF.

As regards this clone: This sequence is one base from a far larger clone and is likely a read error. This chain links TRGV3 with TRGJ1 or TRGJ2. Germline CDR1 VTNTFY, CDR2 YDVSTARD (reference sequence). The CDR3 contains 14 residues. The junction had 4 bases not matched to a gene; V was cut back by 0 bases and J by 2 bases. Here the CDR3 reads CATWDRPDYYKKLF. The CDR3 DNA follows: TGTGCCACCTGGGACAGGCCGGATTATTATAAGAAACTCTTT.

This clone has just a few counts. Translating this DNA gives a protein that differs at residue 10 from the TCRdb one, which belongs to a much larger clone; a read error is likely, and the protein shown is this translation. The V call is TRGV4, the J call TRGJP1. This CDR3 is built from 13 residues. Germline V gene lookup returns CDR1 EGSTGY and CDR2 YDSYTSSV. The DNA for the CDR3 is TGTGCCACCTGGGATGGGTTAGGTTGGTACAAGATATTT. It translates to CATWDGLGWYKIF.

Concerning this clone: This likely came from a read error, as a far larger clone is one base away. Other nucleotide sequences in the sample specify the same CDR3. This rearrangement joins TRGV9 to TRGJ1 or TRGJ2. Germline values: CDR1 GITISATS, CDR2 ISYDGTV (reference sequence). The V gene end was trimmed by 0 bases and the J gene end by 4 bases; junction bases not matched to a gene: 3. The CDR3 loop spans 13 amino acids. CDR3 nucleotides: TGTGCCTTGTGGGAGGTGCTGTATTATAAGAAACTCTTT. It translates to CALWEVLYYKKLF.

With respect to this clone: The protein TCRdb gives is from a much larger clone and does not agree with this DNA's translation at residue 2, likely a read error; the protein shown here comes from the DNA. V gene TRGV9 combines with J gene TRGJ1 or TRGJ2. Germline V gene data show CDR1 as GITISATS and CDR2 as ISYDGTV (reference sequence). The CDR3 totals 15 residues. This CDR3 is CTLWEADLYYYKKLF. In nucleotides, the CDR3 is TGTACCTTGTGGGAGGCTGACCTTTATTATTATAAGAAACTCTTT.

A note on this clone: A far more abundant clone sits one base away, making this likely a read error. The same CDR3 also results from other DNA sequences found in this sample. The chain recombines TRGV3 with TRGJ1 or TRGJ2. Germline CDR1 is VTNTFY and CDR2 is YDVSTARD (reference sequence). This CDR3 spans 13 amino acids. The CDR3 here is CATWDPNYYKKLF. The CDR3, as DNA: TGTGCCACCTGGGACCCGAATTACTATAAGAAACTCTTT.

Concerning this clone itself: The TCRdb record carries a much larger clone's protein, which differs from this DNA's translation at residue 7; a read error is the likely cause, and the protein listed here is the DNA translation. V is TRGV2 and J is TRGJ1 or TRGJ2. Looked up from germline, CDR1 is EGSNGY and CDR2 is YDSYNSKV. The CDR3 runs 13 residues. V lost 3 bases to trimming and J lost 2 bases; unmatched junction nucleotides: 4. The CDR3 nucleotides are TGTGCCACCTGGGACCCGGATTATTATAAGAAACTCTTT. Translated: CATWDPDYYKKLF.

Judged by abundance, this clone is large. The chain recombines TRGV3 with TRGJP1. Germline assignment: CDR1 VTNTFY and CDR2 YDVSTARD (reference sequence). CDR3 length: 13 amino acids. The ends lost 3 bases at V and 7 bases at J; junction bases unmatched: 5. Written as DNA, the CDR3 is TGTGCCACCTGGGACTTCCGTGGTTGGTTCAAGATATTT. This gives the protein CATWDFRGWFKIF.

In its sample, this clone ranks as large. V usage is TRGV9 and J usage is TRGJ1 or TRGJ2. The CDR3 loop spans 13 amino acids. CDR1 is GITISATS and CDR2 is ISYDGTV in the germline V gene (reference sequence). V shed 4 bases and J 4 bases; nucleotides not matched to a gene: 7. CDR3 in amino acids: CALWDPAYYKKLF. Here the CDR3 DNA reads TGTGCCTTGTGGGACCCCGCCTATTATAAGAAACTCTTT.

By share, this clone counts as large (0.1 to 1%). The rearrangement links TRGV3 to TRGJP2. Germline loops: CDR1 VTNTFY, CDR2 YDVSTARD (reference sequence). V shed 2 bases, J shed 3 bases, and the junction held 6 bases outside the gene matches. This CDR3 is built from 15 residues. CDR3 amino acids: CATWDMRGSDWIKTF. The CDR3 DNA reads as TGTGCCACCTGGGACATGAGAGGTAGTGATTGGATCAAGACGTTT.

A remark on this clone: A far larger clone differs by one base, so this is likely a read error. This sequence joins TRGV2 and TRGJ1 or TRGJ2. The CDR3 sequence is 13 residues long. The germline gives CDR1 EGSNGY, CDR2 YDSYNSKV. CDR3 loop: CATWDGDYYKKLF. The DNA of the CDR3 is TGTGCCACCTGGGACGGAGATTATTATAAGAAGCTCTTT.

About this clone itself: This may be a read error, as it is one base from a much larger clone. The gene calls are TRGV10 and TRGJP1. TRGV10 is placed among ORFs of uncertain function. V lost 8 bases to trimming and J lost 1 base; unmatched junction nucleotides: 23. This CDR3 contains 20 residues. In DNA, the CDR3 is TGTGCTGCGTGGGATTATAGAACGGATTCTTACCGTACCACTGGTTGGTTCAAGATATTT. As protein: CAAWDYRTDSYRTTGWFKIF.

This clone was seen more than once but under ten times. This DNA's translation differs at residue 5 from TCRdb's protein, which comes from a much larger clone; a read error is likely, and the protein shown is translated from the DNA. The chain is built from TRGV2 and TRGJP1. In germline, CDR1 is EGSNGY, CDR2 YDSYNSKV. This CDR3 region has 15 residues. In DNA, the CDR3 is TGTGCCACCTGGGGCGGGCAGATCACTGGTTGGTTCAAGATATTT. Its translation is CATWGGQITGWFKIF.

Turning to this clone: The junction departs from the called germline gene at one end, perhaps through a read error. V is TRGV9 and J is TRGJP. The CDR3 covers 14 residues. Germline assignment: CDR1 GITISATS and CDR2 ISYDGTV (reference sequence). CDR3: CALWEAEGLGKKVF. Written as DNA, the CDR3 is TGTGCCTTGTGGGAGGCCGAAGGGTTGGGCAAAAAGGTGTTC.

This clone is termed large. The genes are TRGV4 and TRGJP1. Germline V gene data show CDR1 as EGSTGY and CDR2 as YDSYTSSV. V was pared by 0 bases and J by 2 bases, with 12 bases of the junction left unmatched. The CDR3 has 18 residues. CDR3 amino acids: CATWDGPSLRTTGWFKIF. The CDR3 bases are TGTGCCACCTGGGATGGGCCCTCGCTGCGGACCACTGGTTGGTTCAAGATATTT.

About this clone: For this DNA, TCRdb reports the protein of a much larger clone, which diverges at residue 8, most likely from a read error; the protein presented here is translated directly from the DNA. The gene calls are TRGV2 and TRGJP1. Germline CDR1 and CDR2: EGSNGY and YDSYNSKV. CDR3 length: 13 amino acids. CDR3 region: CATWTTTDWFKIF. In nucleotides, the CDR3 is TGTGCCACCTGGACAACCACTGATTGGTTCAAGATATTT.

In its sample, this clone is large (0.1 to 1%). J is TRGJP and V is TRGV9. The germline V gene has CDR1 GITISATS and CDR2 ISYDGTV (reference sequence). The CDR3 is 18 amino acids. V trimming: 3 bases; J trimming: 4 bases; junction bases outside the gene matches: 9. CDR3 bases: TGTGCCTTGTGGGAGCCGCCCCGCCAAGAGTTGGGCAAAAAAATCAAGGTATTT. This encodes CALWEPPRQELGKKIKVF.

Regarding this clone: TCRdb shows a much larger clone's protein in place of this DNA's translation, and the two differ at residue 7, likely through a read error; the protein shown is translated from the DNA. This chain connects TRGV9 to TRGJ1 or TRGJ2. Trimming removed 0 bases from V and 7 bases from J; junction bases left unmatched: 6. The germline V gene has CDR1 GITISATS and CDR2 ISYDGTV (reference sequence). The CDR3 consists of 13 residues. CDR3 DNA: TGTGCCTTGTGGGAGGTGCACCGGTATAAGAAACTCTTT. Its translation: CALWEVHRYKKLF.

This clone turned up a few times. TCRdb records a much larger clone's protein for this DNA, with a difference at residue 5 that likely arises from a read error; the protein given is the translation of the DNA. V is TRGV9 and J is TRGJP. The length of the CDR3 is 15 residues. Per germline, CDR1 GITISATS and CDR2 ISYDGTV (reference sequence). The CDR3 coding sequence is TGTGCCTTGTGGGGGGTGCAGTTGGGCAAAAAAATCAAGGTATTT. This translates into CALWGVQLGKKIKVF.

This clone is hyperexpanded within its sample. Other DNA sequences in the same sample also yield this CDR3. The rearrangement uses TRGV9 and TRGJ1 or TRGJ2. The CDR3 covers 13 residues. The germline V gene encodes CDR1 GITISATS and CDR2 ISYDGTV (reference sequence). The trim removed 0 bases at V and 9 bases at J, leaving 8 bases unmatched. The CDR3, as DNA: TGTGCCTTGTGGGAGGTGGGCCTTATTAAGAAACTCTTT. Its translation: CALWEVGLIKKLF.

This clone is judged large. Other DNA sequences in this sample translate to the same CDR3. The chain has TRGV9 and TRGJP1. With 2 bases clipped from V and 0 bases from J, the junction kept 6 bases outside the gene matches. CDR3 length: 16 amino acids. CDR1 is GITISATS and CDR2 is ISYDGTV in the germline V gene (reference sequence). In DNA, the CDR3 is TGTGCCTTGTGGGAGGGCAATGATACCACTGGTTGGTTCAAGATATTT. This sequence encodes CALWEGNDTTGWFKIF.

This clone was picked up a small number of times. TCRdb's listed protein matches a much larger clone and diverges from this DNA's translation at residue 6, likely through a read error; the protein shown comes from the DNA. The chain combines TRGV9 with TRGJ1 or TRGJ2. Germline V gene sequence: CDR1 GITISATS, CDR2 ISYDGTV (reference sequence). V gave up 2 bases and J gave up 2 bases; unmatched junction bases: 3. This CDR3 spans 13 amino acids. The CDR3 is CALWEDYYYKKLF. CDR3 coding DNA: TGTGCCTTGTGGGAGGATTATTATTATAAGAAACTCTTT.

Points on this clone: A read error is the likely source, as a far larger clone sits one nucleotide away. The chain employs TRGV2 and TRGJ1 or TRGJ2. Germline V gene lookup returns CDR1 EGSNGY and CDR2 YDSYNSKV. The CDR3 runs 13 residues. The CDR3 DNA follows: TGTGCAACCTGGGACCCGAATTATTATAAGAAACTCTTT. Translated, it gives CATWDPNYYKKLF.

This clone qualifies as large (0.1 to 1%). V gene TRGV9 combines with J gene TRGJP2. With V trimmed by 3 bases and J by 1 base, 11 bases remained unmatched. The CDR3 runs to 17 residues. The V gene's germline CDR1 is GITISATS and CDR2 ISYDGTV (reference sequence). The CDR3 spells CALWEPTLVSSDWIKTF. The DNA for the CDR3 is TGTGCCTTGTGGGAGCCCACGCTGGTTAGTAGTGATTGGATCAAGACGTTT.

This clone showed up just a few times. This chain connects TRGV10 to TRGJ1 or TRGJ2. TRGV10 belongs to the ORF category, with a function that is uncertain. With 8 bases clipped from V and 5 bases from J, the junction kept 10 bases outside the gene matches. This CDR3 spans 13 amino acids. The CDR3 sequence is CAAWDYGNYKKLF. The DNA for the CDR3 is TGTGCTGCGTGGGATTATGGGAATTATAAGAAACTCTTT.

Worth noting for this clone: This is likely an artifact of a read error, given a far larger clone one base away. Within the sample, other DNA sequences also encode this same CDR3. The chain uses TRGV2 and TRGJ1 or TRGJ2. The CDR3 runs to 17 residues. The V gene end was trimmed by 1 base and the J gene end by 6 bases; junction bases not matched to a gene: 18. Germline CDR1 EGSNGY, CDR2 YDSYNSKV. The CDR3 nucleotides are TGTGCCACCTGGGACGGCCCGGCGGAGAGGGGTTCTTATAAGAAACTCTTT. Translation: CATWDGPAERGSYKKLF.